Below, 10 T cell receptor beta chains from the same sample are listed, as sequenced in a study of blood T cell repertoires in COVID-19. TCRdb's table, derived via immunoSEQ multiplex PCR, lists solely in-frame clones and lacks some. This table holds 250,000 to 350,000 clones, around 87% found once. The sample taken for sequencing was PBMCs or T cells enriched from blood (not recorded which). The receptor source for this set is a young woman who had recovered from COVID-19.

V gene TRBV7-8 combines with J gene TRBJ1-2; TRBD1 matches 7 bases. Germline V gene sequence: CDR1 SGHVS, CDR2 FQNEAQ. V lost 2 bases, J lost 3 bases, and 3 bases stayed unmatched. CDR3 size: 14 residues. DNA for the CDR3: TGTGCCAGCAGCTTACACGGGACAGACTATGGCTACACCTTC. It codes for CASSLHGTDYGYTF.

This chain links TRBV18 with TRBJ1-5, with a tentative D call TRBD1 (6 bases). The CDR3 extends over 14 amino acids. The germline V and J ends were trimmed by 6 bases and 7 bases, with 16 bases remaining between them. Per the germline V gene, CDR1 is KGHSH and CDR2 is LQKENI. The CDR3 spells CASSQEQGGQPQHF. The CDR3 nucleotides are TGTGCCAGCTCCCAGGAACAGGGCGGCCAGCCCCAGCATTTT. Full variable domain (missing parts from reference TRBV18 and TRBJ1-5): NAGVMQNPRHLVRRRGQEARLRCSPMKGHSHVYWYRQLPEEGLKFMVYLQKENIIDESGMPKERFSAEFPKEGPSILRIQQVVRGDSAAYFCASSQEQGGQPQHFGDGTRLSIL.

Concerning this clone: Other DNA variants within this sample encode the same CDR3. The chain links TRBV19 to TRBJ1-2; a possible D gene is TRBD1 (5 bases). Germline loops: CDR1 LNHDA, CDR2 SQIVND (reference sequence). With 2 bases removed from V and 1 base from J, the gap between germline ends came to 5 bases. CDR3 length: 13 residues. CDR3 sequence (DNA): TGTGCCAGTAGTATACAGGGTAACTATGGCTACACCTTC. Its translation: CASSIQGNYGYTF. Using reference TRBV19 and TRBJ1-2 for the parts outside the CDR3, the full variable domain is DGGITQSPKYLFRKEGQNVTLSCEQNLNHDAMYWYRQDPGQGLRLIYYSQIVNDFQKGDIAEGYSVSREKKESFPLTVTSAQKNPTAFYLCASSIQGNYGYTFGSGTRLTVV.

The chain's CDR3 is CASSQEGTVSGYTF. The CDR3, as DNA: TGTGCCAGCAGCCAAGAGGGGACAGTTTCTGGCTACACCTTC. The chain recombines TRBV3-1 (or the pseudogene TRBV3-2) with TRBJ1-2, with 7 positions matching TRBD1. Germline V gene sequence: CDR1 LGHDT, CDR2 YNNKEL (reference sequence). The CDR3 totals 14 residues. Trimming cost V 0 bases and J 7 bases; bases outside gene matches: 5.

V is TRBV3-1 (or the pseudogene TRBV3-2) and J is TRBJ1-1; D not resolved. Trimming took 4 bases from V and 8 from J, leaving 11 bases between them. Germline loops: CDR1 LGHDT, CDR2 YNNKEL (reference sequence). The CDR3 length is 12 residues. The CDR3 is CASSLNAGEAFF. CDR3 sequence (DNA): TGTGCCAGCAGCCTTAACGCGGGAGAAGCTTTCTTT.

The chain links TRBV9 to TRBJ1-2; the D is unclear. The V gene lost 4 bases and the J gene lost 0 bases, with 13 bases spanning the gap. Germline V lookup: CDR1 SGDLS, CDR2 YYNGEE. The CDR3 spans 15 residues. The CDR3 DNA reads TGTGCCAGCAGCCCCCGGGAGGTGCCTAACTATGGCTACACCTTC. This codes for CASSPREVPNYGYTF.

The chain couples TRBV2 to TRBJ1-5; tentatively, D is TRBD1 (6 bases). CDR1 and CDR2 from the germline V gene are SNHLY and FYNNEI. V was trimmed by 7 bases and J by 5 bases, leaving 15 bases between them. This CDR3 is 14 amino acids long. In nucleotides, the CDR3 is TGTGCCAGCAAGCAATCGGGACAAGATCAGCCCCAGCATTTT. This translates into CASKQSGQDQPQHF.

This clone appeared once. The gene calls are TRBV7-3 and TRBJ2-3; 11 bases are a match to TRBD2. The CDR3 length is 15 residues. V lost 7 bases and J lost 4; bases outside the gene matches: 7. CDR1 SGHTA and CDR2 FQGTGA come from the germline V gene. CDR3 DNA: TGTGCCAGCATACCGACTAGCGGGGTCGCAGATACGCAGTATTTT. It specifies CASIPTSGVADTQYF.

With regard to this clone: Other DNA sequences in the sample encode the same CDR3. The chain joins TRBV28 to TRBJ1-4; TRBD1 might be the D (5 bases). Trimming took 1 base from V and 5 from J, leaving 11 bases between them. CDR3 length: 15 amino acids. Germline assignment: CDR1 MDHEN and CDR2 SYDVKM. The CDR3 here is CASSLLGQGNEKLFF. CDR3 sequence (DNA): TGTGCCAGCAGTTTATTAGGCCAGGGAAATGAAAAACTGTTTTTT.

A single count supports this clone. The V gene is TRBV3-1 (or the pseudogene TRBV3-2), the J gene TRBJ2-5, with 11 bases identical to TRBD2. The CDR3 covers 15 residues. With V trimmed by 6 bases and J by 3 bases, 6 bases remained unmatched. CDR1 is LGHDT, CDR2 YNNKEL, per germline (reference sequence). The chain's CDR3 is CASSYQTSGEETQYF. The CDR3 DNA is TGTGCCAGCAGTTACCAGACTAGCGGGGAAGAGACCCAGTACTTC.